These 3 T cell receptor beta chains came from one sample sequenced in a study of CD8 T cells in Susac syndrome. RNA in amounts of roughly 0.5 to 1 ug was reverse transcribed with random hexamers. MiXCR was run by TCRdb on the immunoSEQ multiplex PCR reads, yielding one entry per CDR3 protein. The table has some 150,000 distinct CDR3 sequences, approximately 95% seen once; the top ten hold about 0.16%. Sequencing was performed on CD4+ T cells from PBMCs. These receptors all stem from a human donor with Susac syndrome.

The V gene is TRBV2, the J gene TRBJ2-3, with 7 positions matching TRBD1. The V gene end was trimmed by 6 bases and the J gene end by 6 bases; junction bases not matched to a gene: 9. This CDR3 has 14 residues. Germline CDR1 is SNHLY and CDR2 is FYNNEI. The CDR3 region has the DNA TGTGCCAGCAGCGGGACAGTTCACGGGGATACGCAGTATTTT. Protein product: CASSGTVHGDTQYF.

V gene TRBV7-9 combines with J gene TRBJ2-5; TRBD1 aligns across 8 bases. Trimming at V came to 5 bases and at J to 5 bases, leaving 10 bases not matched to a gene. CDR1 and CDR2 (germline): SEHNR, FQNEAQ (reference sequence). There are 15 residues in the CDR3. Written as DNA, the CDR3 is TGTGCCAGCAGCCAATGGCCGGACAGGGAGGAGACCCAGTACTTC. It translates to CASSQWPDREETQYF.

The genes are TRBV9 and TRBJ2-5; D might be TRBD2 (6 bases). CDR1 and CDR2 (germline): SGDLS, YYNGEE. This CDR3 is built from 14 residues. V lost 3 bases, J lost 2 bases, and 11 bases lay in between. The CDR3 nucleotides read TGTGCCAGCAGCGGGAGGGGCGGACAAGAGACCCAGTACTTC. Residues: CASSGRGGQETQYF.